The source of this T cell receptor beta chain is a study of blood T cell repertoires in COVID-19. Turning to the study itself: Collection of acute and convalescent COVID-19 samples took place in the United States, Italy and Spain. The cDNA or gDNA used as material had been derived from T cells, B-cell-depleted T cells, or PBMCs.

CDR1 and CDR2 from the germline V gene are SGHRS and YFSETQ. With 7 bases removed from V and 3 bases from J, the gap between germline ends came to 14 bases. This CDR3 is 13 amino acids long. Authors' data handling: Estimation of nucleated cell counts relied on the amplification of reference gene primers. Clones were read by immunoSEQ multiplex PCR, and TCRdb kept only the in-frame ones, dropping some. For V, J and clone size, that table is used; D and trimming come from the DNA. The sample includes around 69,000 clones, more than 70% of them seen just once. The TCR sequence derives from a man aged 50 or older with active COVID-19. Specimen: peripheral blood. The rearrangement uses TRBV5-1 and TRBJ2-7, with D possibly TRBD1 on 5 matching bases. The CDR3 region is CASAKGEFYEQYF. The CDR3 DNA reads TGCGCCAGCGCCAAAGGGGAATTCTACGAGCAGTACTTC.